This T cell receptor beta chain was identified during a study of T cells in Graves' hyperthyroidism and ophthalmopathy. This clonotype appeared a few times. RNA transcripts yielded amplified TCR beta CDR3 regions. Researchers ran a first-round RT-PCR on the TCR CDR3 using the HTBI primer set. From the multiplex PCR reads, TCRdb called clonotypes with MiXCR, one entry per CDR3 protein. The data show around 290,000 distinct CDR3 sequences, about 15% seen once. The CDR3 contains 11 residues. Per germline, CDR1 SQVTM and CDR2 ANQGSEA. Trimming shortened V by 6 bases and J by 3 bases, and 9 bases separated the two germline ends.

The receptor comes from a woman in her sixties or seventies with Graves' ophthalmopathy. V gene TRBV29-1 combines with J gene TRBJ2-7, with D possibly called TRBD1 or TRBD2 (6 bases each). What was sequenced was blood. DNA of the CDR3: TGCAGCGTCGCGGGACACTACGAGCAGTACTTC. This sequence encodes CSVAGHYEQYF.